A single sample is the source of the 29 T cell receptor beta chains below, sequenced in a study of shared clonotypes between healthy human individuals. Sequencing was performed with immunoSEQ multiplex PCR; in TCRdb, only in-frame clones are kept and a portion is missing. The sample has around 1,900,000 clones; just under 95% are singletons. CD45RO negativity and positive selection for CCR7 defined naive CD8 cells, a population that excluded terminally differentiated effector memory CD45RA+ cells. The sample was naive CD8+ T cells from PBMCs. Receptors originate from a man between 18 and 35 years old in good health. Some clones in this sample may be carry-over from other donors' samples.

The chain joins TRBV11-2 to TRBJ2-1, with TRBD2 matching 7 bases. The trim removed 2 bases at V and 3 bases at J, leaving 7 bases unmatched. Germline V lookup: CDR1 SGHAT, CDR2 FQNNGV. The CDR3 consists of 16 residues. Here the CDR3 reads CASSLWGGAIYNEQFF. The CDR3 bases are TGTGCCAGCAGCTTATGGGGAGGGGCGATCTACAATGAGCAGTTCTTC.

CDR3 bases: TGCAGCTCTAAGGGTCCCTACAATGAGCAGTTCTTC. Translating it yields CSSKGPYNEQFF. V is TRBV29-1 and J is TRBJ2-1; D not resolved. This CDR3 has 12 amino acids. Per the germline V gene, CDR1 is SQVTM and CDR2 is ANQGSEA. V lost 8 bases and J lost 2, with 10 bases in between.

V gene TRBV30 combines with J gene TRBJ2-1, with 9 positions matching TRBD2. Germline lookup yields CDR1 GTSNPN and CDR2 SVGIG (reference sequence). Germline trimming cut 2 bases from V and 6 bases from J; bases unmatched to any gene: 8. This CDR3 has 15 amino acids. In nucleotides, the CDR3 is TGTGCCTGGAGTTCGACTAGCGGTGGGGGCAATGAGCAGTTCTTC. It is translated as CAWSSTSGGGNEQFF.

The rearrangement joins TRBV27 to TRBJ2-1; 9 bases are a match to TRBD1. CDR1 and CDR2 (germline): MNHEY, SMNVEV (reference sequence). V shed 4 bases, J shed 13 bases, and the junction held 11 bases outside the gene matches. The CDR3 loop spans 14 amino acids. CDR3 sequence: CASSSWDRVGSQFF. For the CDR3, the DNA is TGTGCCAGCAGTTCATGGGACAGGGTTGGATCTCAGTTCTTC.

The J gene is TRBJ1-4, the V gene TRBV7-9; 7 positions agree with TRBD1. Per the germline V gene, CDR1 is SEHNR and CDR2 is FQNEAQ (reference sequence). The CDR3 length is 14 residues. V shed 5 bases and J 4 bases; nucleotides not matched to a gene: 4. The CDR3 sequence is CASSTGQNNEKLFF. CDR3 coding DNA: TGTGCCAGCAGCACGGGACAGAATAATGAAAAACTGTTTTTT.

The chain uses TRBV28 and TRBJ2-3; 7 nucleotides agree with TRBD1. The germline gives CDR1 MDHEN, CDR2 SYDVKM. The CDR3 runs to 15 residues. The V gene end was trimmed by 5 bases and the J gene end by 6 bases; junction bases not matched to a gene: 11. CDR3 nucleotides: TGTGCCAGCAGTACACAGGGGTCCCCTGCGGATACGCAGTATTTT. Translated: CASSTQGSPADTQYF.

The chain uses TRBV9 and TRBJ2-5; tentatively, D is TRBD2 (6 bases). V dropped 1 base and J dropped 9 bases, with 10 bases sitting between them. This CDR3 spans 12 amino acids. Germline V CDR1 and CDR2: SGDLS, YYNGEE. CDR3 region: CASSVIGGAQYF. The CDR3 coding sequence is TGTGCCAGCAGCGTAATCGGAGGGGCCCAGTACTTC.

A single count supports this clone. V usage is TRBV28 and J usage is TRBJ2-7; unclear D gene. Trimming stripped 6 bases from V and 0 bases from J, with 6 bases between. The CDR3 length is 12 residues. CDR1 MDHEN and CDR2 SYDVKM come from the germline V gene. The CDR3: CASRGPSYEQYF. The CDR3 nucleotides read TGTGCCAGCAGAGGGCCCTCCTACGAGCAGTACTTC.

The chain recombines TRBV21-1 with TRBJ1-2; whether TRBD1, the table's D call, matches the DNA was not checked. TRBV21-1 is a pseudogene locus. The CDR3 totals 15 residues. CDR3 sequence reads: CASSKGRGQFYGYTF. CDR3 nucleotides: TGTGCCAGCAGCAAAGGAAGGGGACAGTTCTATGGCTACACCTTC.

The rearrangement joins TRBV28 to TRBJ2-7, with D possibly TRBD2 on 5 matching bases. Trimming left V 5 bases short and J 1 base short, with 18 bases between. Germline values: CDR1 MDHEN, CDR2 SYDVKM. The CDR3 length is 16 residues. In DNA form, the CDR3 reads TGTGCCAGCAGTCCCCTCTACTGGGAGTCTTCCTACGAGCAGTACTTC. It specifies CASSPLYWESSYEQYF.

J is TRBJ2-7 and V is TRBV11-2; TRBD1 might be the D (5 bases). The V gene lost 10 bases and the J gene lost 0 bases, with 13 bases spanning the gap. There are 13 residues in the CDR3. The germline gives CDR1 SGHAT, CDR2 FQNNGV. CDR3 sequence reads: CATLQGNSYEQYF. CDR3 nucleotides: TGTGCCACCCTCCAGGGAAACTCCTACGAGCAGTACTTC.

The V and J genes are TRBV13 and TRBJ1-6; 10 bases map to TRBD1. CDR3 size: 15 residues. J gave up 9 bases and V 2 bases, and 4 bases lay outside the gene matches. CDR1 is PRHDT and CDR2 is FYEKMQ in the germline V gene (reference sequence). CDR3 protein: CASSLMGQGSSPLHF. Here the CDR3 DNA reads TGTGCCAGCAGCTTAATGGGACAGGGGAGTTCACCCCTCCACTTT.

The genes are TRBV28 and TRBJ2-5; a weak D match, TRBD1 (6 bases). Germline V CDR1 and CDR2: MDHEN, SYDVKM. This CDR3 comprises 14 residues. V was pared by 1 base and J by 6 bases, with 12 bases between. In DNA, the CDR3 is TGTGCCAGCAGTTTATCTACCAGGGGTAAGACCCAGTACTTC. This gives the protein CASSLSTRGKTQYF.

The V call is TRBV30, the J call TRBJ2-7; D gene uncertain. The V gene's germline CDR1 is GTSNPN and CDR2 SVGIG (reference sequence). V was pared by 1 base and J by 3 bases, with 7 bases between. This CDR3 has 12 amino acids. In nucleotides, the CDR3 is TGTGCCTGGAGTGAGTCGGACTACGAGCAGTACTTC. This codes for CAWSESDYEQYF.

This sequence joins TRBV7-9 and TRBJ2-1, with 8 nucleotides matching TRBD1. The CDR3 sequence is 17 residues long. Trimming removed 4 bases from V and 5 bases from J; junction bases left unmatched: 13. Germline V gene data show CDR1 as SEHNR and CDR2 as FQNEAQ (reference sequence). DNA of the CDR3: TGTGCCAGCAGCTCCCCCCTAGACAGGGGTTGGAACAATGAGCAGTTCTTC. As protein: CASSSPLDRGWNNEQFF.

The chain couples TRBV7-7 to TRBJ2-5; D gene ambiguous. The V end was cut by 2 bases, the J end by 1 base, with 5 bases between. Germline V lookup: CDR1 SSHAT, CDR2 FNYEAQ (reference sequence). The CDR3 contains 13 residues. CDR3 DNA sequence: TGTGCCAGCAGCTTATTGTTCCAAGAGACCCAGTACTTC. It encodes CASSLLFQETQYF.

The chain joins TRBV5-1 to TRBJ2-1, with 10 bases that match TRBD1. Germline trimming cut 5 bases from V and 4 bases from J; bases unmatched to any gene: 9. The CDR3 sequence is 16 residues long. Germline V gene lookup returns CDR1 SGHRS and CDR2 YFSETQ. The CDR3 reads CASSDRGQIGYNEQFF. As DNA, the CDR3 is TGCGCCAGCAGTGACAGGGGGCAGATCGGGTACAATGAGCAGTTCTTC.

The gene calls are TRBV5-1 and TRBJ2-1, with TRBD1 matching 10 bases. The trim removed 4 bases at V and 2 bases at J, leaving 6 bases unmatched. The CDR3 extends over 16 amino acids. CDR1 SGHRS and CDR2 YFSETQ come from the germline V gene. This CDR3 is CASSNIGQGAYNEQFF. The CDR3 DNA follows: TGCGCCAGCAGCAACATAGGACAGGGGGCCTACAATGAGCAGTTCTTC.

This chain links TRBV27 with TRBJ2-7; a possible D gene is TRBD1 (5 bases). The germline V gene encodes CDR1 MNHEY and CDR2 SMNVEV (reference sequence). Trimming cost V 2 bases and J 4 bases, with 12 bases left between them. The CDR3 spans 14 residues. The CDR3 nucleotides read TGTGCCAGCAGTTTAAGTAAGGGGCATTACGAGCAGTACTTC. Protein sequence: CASSLSKGHYEQYF.

This chain joins TRBV7-9 and TRBJ2-3, with 9 nucleotides matching TRBD2. The CDR3 loop spans 16 amino acids. In germline, CDR1 is SEHNR, CDR2 FQNEAQ (reference sequence). V dropped 3 bases and J dropped 2; count of bases not matched to a gene: 6. The CDR3 reads CASSLRLAEDTDTQYF. The CDR3 region has the DNA TGTGCCAGCAGCTTGCGACTAGCGGAGGACACAGATACGCAGTATTTT.

The J gene is TRBJ2-7, the V gene TRBV27; D not resolved. This CDR3 region has 13 residues. V was cut by 5 bases and J by 3 bases, with 11 bases left in between. The V gene's germline CDR1 is MNHEY and CDR2 SMNVEV (reference sequence). CDR3 region: CASSATWGYEQYF. The CDR3 DNA reads as TGTGCCAGCAGTGCCACCTGGGGCTACGAGCAGTACTTC.

The genes are TRBV11-1 and TRBJ2-5; 7 nucleotides agree with TRBD2. J gave up 5 bases and V 5 bases, and 8 bases lay outside the gene matches. Germline V gene lookup returns CDR1 SGHAT and CDR2 FQDESV (reference sequence). The CDR3 extends over 14 amino acids. In DNA form, the CDR3 reads TGTGCCAGCAGCACCGGGACTATCAGGGAGACCCAGTACTTC. Translation gives CASSTGTIRETQYF.

V is TRBV6-5 and J is TRBJ2-3; D is undetermined. CDR1 MNHEY and CDR2 SVGAGI come from the germline V gene. Trimming took off 5 bases at V and 0 bases at J, with 12 bases between the two ends. This CDR3 region has 15 residues. CDR3 DNA sequence: TGTGCCAGCAGTCCGTGGCAATCAAGCACAGATACGCAGTATTTT. Its translation: CASSPWQSSTDTQYF.

The chain employs TRBV2 and TRBJ2-2; 9 bases align to TRBD1. The CDR3 spans 15 residues. Germline V CDR1 and CDR2: SNHLY, FYNNEI. The ends lost 5 bases at V and 5 bases at J; junction bases unmatched: 6. The CDR3 spells CASSYRGHGTGELFF. The CDR3 bases are TGTGCCAGCAGTTACAGGGGGCACGGGACCGGGGAGCTGTTTTTT.

The rearrangement links TRBV21-1 to TRBJ2-7; the table's TRBD2 call for D was not verified on the DNA. TRBV21-1 is noted as a pseudogene. The CDR3 loop spans 16 amino acids. The CDR3 protein is CASSKLAAGTAYEQYF. Here the CDR3 DNA reads TGTGCCAGCAGCAAACTAGCGGCAGGGACTGCCTACGAGCAGTACTTC.

This rearrangement joins TRBV28 to TRBJ2-1; 7 bases fit TRBD2. Unmatched junction bases numbered 6, after V lost 8 bases and J lost 5 bases. This CDR3 comprises 13 residues. The V gene's germline CDR1 is MDHEN and CDR2 SYDVKM. CDR3 DNA: TGTGCCAGCGGAAGCGGGGTCGACAATGAGCAGTTCTTC. Encoded protein: CASGSGVDNEQFF.

V and J are TRBV19 and TRBJ2-7; possibly TRBD1 for D (5 bases). The CDR3 is made up of 15 amino acids. V lost 3 bases to trimming and J lost 4 bases, with 16 bases between them. Germline V lookup: CDR1 LNHDA, CDR2 SQIVND (reference sequence). The CDR3 coding sequence is TGTGCCAGTAGTATTTGGGGCCAACTTCCTTACGAGCAGTACTTC. Translation gives CASSIWGQLPYEQYF. Complete variable domain (other parts from reference TRBV19 and TRBJ2-7): DGGITQSPKYLFRKEGQNVTLSCEQNLNHDAMYWYRQDPGQGLRLIYYSQIVNDFQKGDIAEGYSVSREKKESFPLTVTSAQKNPTAFYLCASSIWGQLPYEQYFGPGTRLTVT.

Comment on this clone: Other nucleotide sequences in the sample specify the same CDR3. The chain uses TRBV13 and TRBJ2-5, with a weak D call TRBD2 (6 bases). The CDR3 loop spans 13 amino acids. Trimming stripped 3 bases from V and 3 bases from J, with 8 bases between. CDR1 and CDR2 (germline): PRHDT, FYEKMQ (reference sequence). The DNA for the CDR3 is TGTGCCAGCAGCTTCTCGGGAGAAGAGACCCAGTACTTC. Translating gives CASSFSGEETQYF.

J is TRBJ2-5 and V is TRBV9; tentatively, D is TRBD1 (6 bases). V lost 2 bases, J lost 5 bases, and 25 bases lay in between. CDR3 size: 18 residues. Germline CDR1 and CDR2: SGDLS and YYNGEE. The CDR3 spells CASSVRSVGGQDLETQYF. The CDR3 region has the DNA TGTGCCAGCAGCGTCCGATCGGTAGGGGGACAAGATTTGGAGACCCAGTACTTC.